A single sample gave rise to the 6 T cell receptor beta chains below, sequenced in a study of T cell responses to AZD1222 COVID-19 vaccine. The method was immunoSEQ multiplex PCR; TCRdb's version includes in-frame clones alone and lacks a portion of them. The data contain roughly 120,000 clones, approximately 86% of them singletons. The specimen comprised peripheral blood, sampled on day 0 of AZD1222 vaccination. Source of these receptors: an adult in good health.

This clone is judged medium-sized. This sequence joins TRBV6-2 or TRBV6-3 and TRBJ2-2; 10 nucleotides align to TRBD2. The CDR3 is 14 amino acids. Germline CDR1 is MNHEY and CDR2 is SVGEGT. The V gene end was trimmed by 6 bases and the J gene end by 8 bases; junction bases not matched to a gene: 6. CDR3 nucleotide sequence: TGTGCCAGCAGCTCTAGCGGGGGTACGGGGGAGCTGTTTTTT. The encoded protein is CASSSSGGTGELFF.

Here the CDR3 reads CASSLTAESSYGYTF. The CDR3 DNA reads TGCGCCAGCAGCTTGACGGCAGAGTCTTCCTATGGCTACACCTTC. This chain uses TRBV5-1 with TRBJ1-2; the D is unclear. Germline CDR1 SGHRS, CDR2 YFSETQ. This CDR3 comprises 15 residues. Trimming shortened V by 1 base and J by 4 bases, and 14 bases separated the two germline ends.

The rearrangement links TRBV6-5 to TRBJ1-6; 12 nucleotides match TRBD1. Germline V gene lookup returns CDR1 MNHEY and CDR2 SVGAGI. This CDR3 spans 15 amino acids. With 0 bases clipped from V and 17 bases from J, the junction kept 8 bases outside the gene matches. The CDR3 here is CASSYSRDRGPLVHF. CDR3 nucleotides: TGTGCCAGCAGTTACTCCCGGGACAGGGGGCCCTTGGTCCACTTT.

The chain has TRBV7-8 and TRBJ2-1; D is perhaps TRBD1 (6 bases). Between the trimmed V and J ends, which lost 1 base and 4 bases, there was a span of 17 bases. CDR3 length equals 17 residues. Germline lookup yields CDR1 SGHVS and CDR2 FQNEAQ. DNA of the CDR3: TGTGCCAGCAGCTTAGGGACCGGGACACCCCAATACAATGAGCAGTTCTTC. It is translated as CASSLGTGTPQYNEQFF.

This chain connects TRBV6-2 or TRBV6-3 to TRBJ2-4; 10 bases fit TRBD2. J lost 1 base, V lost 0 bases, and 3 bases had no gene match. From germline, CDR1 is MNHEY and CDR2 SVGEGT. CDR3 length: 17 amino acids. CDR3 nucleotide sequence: TGTGCCAGCAGTTACTCGAGCGGGGGGGCCGCCAAAAACATTCAGTACTTC. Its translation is CASSYSSGGAAKNIQYF.

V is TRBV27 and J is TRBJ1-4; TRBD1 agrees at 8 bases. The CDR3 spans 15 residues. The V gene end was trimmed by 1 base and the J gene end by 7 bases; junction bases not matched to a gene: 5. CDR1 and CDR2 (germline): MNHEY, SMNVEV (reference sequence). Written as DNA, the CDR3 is TGTGCCAGCAGTTTATACAGGGGGAGTAGTGAAAAACTGTTTTTT. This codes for CASSLYRGSSEKLFF.